One sample yielded the 18 T cell receptor beta chains listed below, sequenced in a study of identical twins. TCRdb re-derived calls from the 5' RACE reads in MiXCR, one entry per CDR3 protein. The table includes around 1.7 million distinct CDR3 sequences, 25% to 35% detected once. Sequencing used cord blood. These receptors were obtained from a newborn girl in good health.

V gene TRBV20-1 combines with J gene TRBJ2-3, with D unclear. Germline assignment: CDR1 DFQATT and CDR2 SNEGSKA (reference sequence). Trimming left V 2 bases short and J 2 bases short, with 11 bases between. The CDR3 sequence is 14 residues long. This CDR3 is CSARMARPTDTQYF. CDR3 DNA sequence: TGCAGTGCTAGAATGGCTAGGCCCACAGATACGCAGTATTTT.

The J gene is TRBJ2-1, the V gene TRBV20-1, with D unclear. The CDR3 has 16 residues. V was cut by 0 bases and J by 0 bases, with 12 bases left in between. Germline V gene data show CDR1 as DFQATT and CDR2 as SNEGSKA (reference sequence). The CDR3 coding sequence is TGCAGTGCTAGAGATGGGTTACGGAGCTCCTACAATGAGCAGTTCTTC. As protein: CSARDGLRSSYNEQFF.

The chain carries TRBV6-1 and TRBJ2-1, with a weak D call TRBD1 (6 bases). The CDR3 length is 18 residues. Germline lookup yields CDR1 MNHNS and CDR2 SASEGT. Between the trimmed V and J ends, which lost 2 bases and 1 base, there was a span of 18 bases. CDR3 coding DNA: TGTGCCAGCAGTGAACGAGCACAGGGCTACCCTTCCTACAATGAGCAGTTCTTC. Its translation is CASSERAQGYPSYNEQFF.

Concerning this clonotype itself: A much bigger clone sits one base away, suggesting this may be a read error. The J gene is TRBJ2-1, the V gene TRBV4-2; no reliable D call. The CDR3 length is 13 residues. Germline CDR1 and CDR2: LGHNA and YNFKEQ. Trimming took 0 bases from V and 8 from J, leaving 8 bases between them. The CDR3 nucleotides read TGTGCCAGCAGCCAAGATAAGGGCGATGAGCAGTTCTTC. Amino acids: CASSQDKGDEQFF.

This clonotype was detected a few times. This chain joins TRBV5-1 and TRBJ2-3, with D unresolved. V was cut by 2 bases and J by 4 bases, with 11 bases left in between. The CDR3 spans 14 residues. The germline CDR1 and CDR2 sequences are SGHRS and YFSETQ. The CDR3 nucleotides read TGCGCCAGCAGCTTACAGTTGGGCCCAGATACGCAGTATTTT. The encoded protein is CASSLQLGPDTQYF.

About this clonotype: Compared with germline, one end of the junction differs, possibly owing to a read error. This rearrangement joins TRBV28 to TRBJ2-1, with 8 bases matching TRBD2. Germline-derived CDR1 and CDR2 are MDHEN and SYDVKM. CDR3 size: 16 residues. The CDR3 reads CATSKTTGGLYNEQSF. The CDR3 DNA sequence: TGTGCCACTTCAAAGACGACGGGAGGGTTATACAATGAGCAGTCCTTC.

The rearrangement uses TRBV3-1 and TRBJ2-3; a weak D match, TRBD2 (7 bases). Between the trimmed V and J ends, which lost 3 bases and 3 bases, there was a span of 13 bases. The CDR3 contains 15 residues. Germline assignment: CDR1 LGHDT and CDR2 YNNKEL (reference sequence). CDR3 sequence reads: CASSHMGGATDTQYF. CDR3 bases: TGTGCCAGCAGCCACATGGGGGGGGCGACAGATACGCAGTATTTT.

The V call is TRBV14, the J call TRBJ2-1; D gene unclear. The closer fit of TRBJ2-7 to the DNA end suggests the J call may be wrong. The germline CDR1 and CDR2 sequences are SGHDN and FVKESK. This CDR3 has 16 amino acids. The CDR3 DNA sequence: TGTGCCAGCAGCCAAGCTTCAGCACCGGGCTACAATGAGCAGTACTTC. Translated, it gives CASSQASAPGYNEQYF.

This clonotype was seen a few times. The CDR3 region has the DNA TGTGCCCTCGCTTCCGAGTACCAAGAGACCCAGTACTTC. As protein: CALASEYQETQYF. The chain has TRBV6-5 and TRBJ2-5, with D hard to call. CDR1 and CDR2 (germline): MNHEY, SVGAGI. Deletions cut 11 bases from V and 0 bases from J, with 13 bases between. The CDR3 sequence is 13 residues long.

The rearrangement joins TRBV28 to TRBJ2-3; 13 bases are shared with TRBD2. Germline V CDR1 and CDR2: MDHEN, SYDVKM. The CDR3 runs to 20 residues. V was clipped by 1 base and J by 1 base; unmatched bases: 11. The CDR3 coding sequence is TGTGCCAGCAGTTTATCAATATTACCGGGACTAGCGGGACGCACAGATACGCAGTATTTT. Protein: CASSLSILPGLAGRTDTQYF. The full variable domain, in which reference TRBV28 and TRBJ2-3 provide the parts outside the CDR3, is DVKVTQSSRYLVKRTGEKVFLECVQDMDHENMFWYRQDPGLGLRLIYFSYDVKMKEKGDIPEGYSVSREKKERFSLILESASTNQTSMYLCASSLSILPGLAGRTDTQYFGPGTRLTVL.

The chain recombines TRBV5-1 with TRBJ2-4, with 7 positions matching TRBD1. From germline, CDR1 is SGHRS and CDR2 YFSETQ. The CDR3 is 14 residues long. V shed 2 bases and J 13 bases; nucleotides not matched to a gene: 12. CDR3 sequence (DNA): TGCGCCAGCAGCTTACCGGGACAGAGAGCGGAGCAGTACTTC. Residues: CASSLPGQRAEQYF.

Details on this clonotype: This sequence may be a read error, since a much larger clone differs from it by one base. The genes are TRBV28 and TRBJ2-7, with 9 bases lining up with TRBD2. This CDR3 is 16 amino acids long. With 7 bases clipped from V and 7 bases from J, the junction kept 17 bases outside the gene matches. In germline, CDR1 is MDHEN, CDR2 SYDVKM. CDR3 nucleotide sequence: TGTGCCAGCACCCTTAGCGGGAGCGGATTCTACAATGAGCAGTACTTC. Translated, it gives CASTLSGSGFYNEQYF. The full variable domain, with the rest looked up from reference TRBV28 and TRBJ2-7, is DVKVTQSSRYLVKRTGEKVFLECVQDMDHENMFWYRQDPGLGLRLIYFSYDVKMKEKGDIPEGYSVSREKKERFSLILESASTNQTSMYLCASTLSGSGFYNEQYFGPGTRLTVT.

This chain connects TRBV20-1 to TRBJ1-2; D is ambiguous. The length of the CDR3 is 14 residues. CDR1 is DFQATT, CDR2 SNEGSKA, per germline (reference sequence). V lost 3 bases and J lost 3, with 14 bases in between. CDR3: CSASLVRQDYGYTF. The CDR3 DNA is TGCAGTGCTAGCCTTGTCCGGCAGGACTATGGCTACACCTTC.

The chain has TRBV14 and TRBJ2-1; 10 nucleotides match TRBD2. V was clipped by 0 bases and J by 2 bases; unmatched bases: 10. The CDR3 is made up of 19 amino acids. Germline loops: CDR1 SGHDN, CDR2 FVKESK. The DNA for the CDR3 is TGTGCCAGCAGCCAAGAATTCCTAGCGGGAGATTGGCCCTACAATGAGCAGTTCTTC. Encoded protein: CASSQEFLAGDWPYNEQFF.

This clonotype has more than one count but fewer than ten. The genes are TRBV5-6 and TRBJ1-4; no definite D call. Germline V gene data show CDR1 as SGHDT and CDR2 as YYEEEE. The CDR3 covers 15 residues. Trimming took off 4 bases at V and 5 bases at J, with 15 bases between the two ends. The CDR3 nucleotides are TGTGCCAGCAGCGTCGGGCAAACCCGAAATGAAAAACTGTTTTTT. Translation gives CASSVGQTRNEKLFF.

J is TRBJ2-7 and V is TRBV2, with 7 bases that match TRBD2. Germline V gives CDR1 SNHLY, CDR2 FYNNEI. CDR3 length: 14 residues. The V segment lost 8 bases and the J segment 4 bases; nucleotides outside the gene matches: 11. The DNA of the CDR3 is TGTGCCAGCCAGGTCGCGACTAGCCGGTACGAGCAGTACTTC. Encoded protein: CASQVATSRYEQYF.

This clonotype turned up a few times. V gene TRBV20-1 combines with J gene TRBJ1-5, with D hard to call. There are 12 residues in the CDR3. Trimming cost V 4 bases and J 0 bases, with 4 bases left between them. CDR1 and CDR2 from the germline V gene are DFQATT and SNEGSKA (reference sequence). CDR3 sequence (DNA): TGCAGTGCTAAGACTAGCAATCAGCCCCAGCATTTT. It is translated as CSAKTSNQPQHF.

The chain employs TRBV20-1 and TRBJ2-3; 8 bases map to TRBD2. CDR1 is DFQATT and CDR2 is SNEGSKA in the germline V gene (reference sequence). The CDR3 consists of 14 residues. V lost 7 bases and J lost 0; bases outside the gene matches: 6. Here the CDR3 reads CSGVGLASTDTQYF. CDR3 in DNA: TGCAGTGGGGTAGGACTAGCTAGCACAGATACGCAGTATTTT.